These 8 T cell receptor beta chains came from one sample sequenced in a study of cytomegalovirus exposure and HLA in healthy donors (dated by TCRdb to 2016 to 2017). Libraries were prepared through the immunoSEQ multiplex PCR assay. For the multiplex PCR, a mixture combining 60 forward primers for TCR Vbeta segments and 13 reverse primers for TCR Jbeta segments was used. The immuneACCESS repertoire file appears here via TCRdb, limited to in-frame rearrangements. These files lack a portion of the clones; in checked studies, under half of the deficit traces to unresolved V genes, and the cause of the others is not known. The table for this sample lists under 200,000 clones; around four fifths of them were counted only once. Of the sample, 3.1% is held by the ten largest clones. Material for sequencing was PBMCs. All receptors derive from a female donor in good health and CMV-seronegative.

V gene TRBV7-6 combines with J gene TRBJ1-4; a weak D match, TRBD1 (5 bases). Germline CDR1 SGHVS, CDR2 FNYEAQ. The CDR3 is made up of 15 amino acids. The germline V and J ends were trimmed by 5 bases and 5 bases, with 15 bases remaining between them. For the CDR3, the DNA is TGTGCCAGCAGCCCGCGACAAAGGGGAAATGAAAAACTGTTTTTT. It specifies CASSPRQRGNEKLFF.

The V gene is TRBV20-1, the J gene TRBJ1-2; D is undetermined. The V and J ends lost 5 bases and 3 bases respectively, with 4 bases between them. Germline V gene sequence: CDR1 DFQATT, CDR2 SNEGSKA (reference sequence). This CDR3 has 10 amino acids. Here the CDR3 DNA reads TGCAGTGCTCCGTACTATGGCTACACCTTC. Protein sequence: CSAPYYGYTF.

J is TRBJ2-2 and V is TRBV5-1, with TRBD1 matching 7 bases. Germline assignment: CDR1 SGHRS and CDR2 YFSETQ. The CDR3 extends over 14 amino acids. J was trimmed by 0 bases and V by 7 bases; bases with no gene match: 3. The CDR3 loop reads CASGDRANTGELFF. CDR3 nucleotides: TGCGCCAGCGGCGACAGGGCGAACACCGGGGAGCTGTTTTTT.

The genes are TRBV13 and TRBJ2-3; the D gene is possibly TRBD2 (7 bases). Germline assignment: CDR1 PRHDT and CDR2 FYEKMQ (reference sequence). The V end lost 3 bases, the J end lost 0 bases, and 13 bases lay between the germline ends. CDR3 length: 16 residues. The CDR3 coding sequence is TGTGCCAGCAGCTTCGCGGGGGCACCTAGCACAGATACGCAGTATTTT. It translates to CASSFAGAPSTDTQYF.

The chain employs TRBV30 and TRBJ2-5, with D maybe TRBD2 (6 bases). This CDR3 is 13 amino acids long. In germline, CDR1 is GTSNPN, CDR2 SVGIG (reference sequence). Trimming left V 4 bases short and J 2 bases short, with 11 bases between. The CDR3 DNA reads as TGTGCCTGGAAGGGACTGGAACAAGAGACCCAGTACTTC. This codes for CAWKGLEQETQYF. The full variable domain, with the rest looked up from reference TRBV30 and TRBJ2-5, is SQTIHQWPATLVQPVGSPLSLECTVEGTSNPNLYWYRQAAGRGLQLLFYSVGIGQISSEVPQNLSASRPQDRQFILSSKKLLLSDSGFYLCAWKGLEQETQYFGPGTRLLVL.

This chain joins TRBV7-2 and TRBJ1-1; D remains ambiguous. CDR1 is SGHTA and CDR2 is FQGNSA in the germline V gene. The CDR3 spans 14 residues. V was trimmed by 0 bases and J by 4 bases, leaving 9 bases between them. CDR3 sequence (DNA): TGTGCCAGCAGCTTAGCGGTACGGAGCACTGAAGCTTTCTTT. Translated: CASSLAVRSTEAFF.

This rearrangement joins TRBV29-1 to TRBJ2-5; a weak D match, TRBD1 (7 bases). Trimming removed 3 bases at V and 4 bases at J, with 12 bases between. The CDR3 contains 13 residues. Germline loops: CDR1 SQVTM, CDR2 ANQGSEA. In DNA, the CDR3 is TGCAGCGTTGATGGGCAGGGGGGAGAGACCCAGTACTTC. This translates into CSVDGQGGETQYF.

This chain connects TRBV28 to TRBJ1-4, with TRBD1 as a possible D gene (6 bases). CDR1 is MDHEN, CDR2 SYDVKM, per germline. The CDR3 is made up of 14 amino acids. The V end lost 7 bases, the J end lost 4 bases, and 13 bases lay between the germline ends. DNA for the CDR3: TGTGCCAGCACCCGAGGGGGGGGTAATGAAAAACTGTTTTTT. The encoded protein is CASTRGGGNEKLFF.